This T cell receptor (beta chain) originates from a study of PD-1 blockade in mismatch repair-deficient tumors. Whole-study context: Patients had more than ten mismatch repair-deficient cancer types, all previously treated and progressing.

The CDR3 length is 17 residues. CDR1 and CDR2 from the germline V gene are MDHEN and SYDVKM. V was cut by 4 bases and J by 5 bases, with 23 bases left in between. TCRdb's table, derived via immunoSEQ multiplex PCR, lists solely in-frame clones and lacks some. The table includes 90,000 to 130,000 clones, about 80% detected once. The chain carries TRBV28 and TRBJ2-5; D is possibly TRBD1 or TRBD2 (6 bases each). The starting material was peripheral blood, obtained approximately 64 weeks after starting pembrolizumab. The clonotype was recovered from an adult with mismatch repair-deficient cancer. This chain's CDR3 is CASSYYGTGERGETQYF. CDR3 DNA sequence: TGTGCCAGCAGTTACTATGGGACTGGCGAAAGGGGGGAGACCCAGTACTTC.